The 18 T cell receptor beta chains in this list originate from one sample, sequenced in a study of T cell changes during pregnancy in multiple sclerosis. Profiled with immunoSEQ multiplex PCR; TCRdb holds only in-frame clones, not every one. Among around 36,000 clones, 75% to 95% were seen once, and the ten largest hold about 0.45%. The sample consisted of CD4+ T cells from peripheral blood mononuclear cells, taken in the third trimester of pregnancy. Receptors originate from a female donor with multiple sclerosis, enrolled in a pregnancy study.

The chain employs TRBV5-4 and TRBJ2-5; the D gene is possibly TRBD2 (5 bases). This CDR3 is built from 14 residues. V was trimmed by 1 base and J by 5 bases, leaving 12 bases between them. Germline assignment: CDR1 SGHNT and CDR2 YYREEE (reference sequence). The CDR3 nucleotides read TGTGCCAGCAGCTTGTTGACACCGGGGGAGACCCAGTACTTC. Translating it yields CASSLLTPGETQYF.

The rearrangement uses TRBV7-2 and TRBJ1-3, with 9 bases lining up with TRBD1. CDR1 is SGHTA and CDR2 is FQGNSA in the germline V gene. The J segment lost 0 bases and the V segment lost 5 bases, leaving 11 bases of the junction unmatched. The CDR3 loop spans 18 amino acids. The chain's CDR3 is CASSTGTGSVISGNTIYF. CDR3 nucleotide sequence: TGTGCCAGCAGCACCGGGACAGGGTCCGTAATCTCTGGAAACACCATATATTTT.

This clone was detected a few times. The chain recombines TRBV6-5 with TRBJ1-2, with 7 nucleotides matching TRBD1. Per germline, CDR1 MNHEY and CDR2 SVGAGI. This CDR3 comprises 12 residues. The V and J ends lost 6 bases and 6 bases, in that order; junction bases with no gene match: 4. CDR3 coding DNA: TGTGCCAGCAGGACAGGGCCCCATGGCTACACCTTC. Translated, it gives CASRTGPHGYTF.

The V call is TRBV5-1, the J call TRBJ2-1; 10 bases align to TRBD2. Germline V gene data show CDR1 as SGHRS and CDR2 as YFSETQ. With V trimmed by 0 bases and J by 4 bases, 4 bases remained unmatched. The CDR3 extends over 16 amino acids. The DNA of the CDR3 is TGCGCCAGCAGCTTGGTACTAGCGGGGATTTACAATGAGCAGTTCTTC. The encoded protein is CASSLVLAGIYNEQFF.

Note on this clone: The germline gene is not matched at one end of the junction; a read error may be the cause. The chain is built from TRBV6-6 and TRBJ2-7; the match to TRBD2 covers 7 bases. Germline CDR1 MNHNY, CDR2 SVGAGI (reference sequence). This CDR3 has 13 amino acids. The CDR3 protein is CASSPNDYRGGNF. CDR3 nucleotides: TGTGCCAGCAGTCCGAACGATTATAGGGGAGGGAACTTC.

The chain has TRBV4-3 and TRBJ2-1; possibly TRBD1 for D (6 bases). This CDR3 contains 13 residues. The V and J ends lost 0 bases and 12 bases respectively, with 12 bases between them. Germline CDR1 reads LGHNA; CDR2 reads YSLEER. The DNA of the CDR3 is TGCGCCAGCAGCCAAGATTTGGGACAAGGGCAGTTCTTC. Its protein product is CASSQDLGQGQFF.

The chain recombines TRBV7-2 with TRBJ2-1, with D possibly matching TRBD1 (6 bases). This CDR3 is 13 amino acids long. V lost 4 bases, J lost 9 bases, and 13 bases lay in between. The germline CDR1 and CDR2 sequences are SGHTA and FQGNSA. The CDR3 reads CASSSQGLGEQFF. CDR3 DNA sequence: TGTGCCAGCAGCTCCCAGGGGTTGGGTGAGCAGTTCTTC. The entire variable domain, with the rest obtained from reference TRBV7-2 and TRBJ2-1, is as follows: GAGVSQSPSNKVTEKGKDVELRCDPISGHTALYWYRQSLGQGLEFLIYFQGNSAPDKSGLPSDRFSAERTGGSVSTLTIQRTQQEDSAVYLCASSSQGLGEQFFGPGTRLTVL.

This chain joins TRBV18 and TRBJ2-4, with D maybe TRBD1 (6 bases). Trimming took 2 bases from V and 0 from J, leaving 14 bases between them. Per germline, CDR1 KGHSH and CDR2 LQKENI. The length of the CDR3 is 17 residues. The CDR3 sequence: CASSPTRQVLAKNIQYF. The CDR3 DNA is TGTGCCAGCTCACCAACGAGACAGGTACTAGCCAAAAACATTCAGTACTTC.

CDR3: CSGQGPDTQYF. The CDR3 coding sequence is TGCAGCGGACAGGGGCCAGATACGCAGTATTTT. The chain recombines TRBV20-1 with TRBJ2-3, with 9 bases lining up with TRBD1. Germline V gene lookup returns CDR1 DFQATT and CDR2 SNEGSKA (reference sequence). The CDR3 runs to 11 residues.

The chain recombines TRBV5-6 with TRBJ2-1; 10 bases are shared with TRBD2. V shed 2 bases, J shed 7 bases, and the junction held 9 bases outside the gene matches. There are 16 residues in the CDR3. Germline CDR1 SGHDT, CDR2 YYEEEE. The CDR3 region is CASSFLGAGGRNEQFF. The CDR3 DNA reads TGTGCCAGCAGCTTTTTAGGAGCGGGGGGGAGAAATGAGCAGTTCTTC.

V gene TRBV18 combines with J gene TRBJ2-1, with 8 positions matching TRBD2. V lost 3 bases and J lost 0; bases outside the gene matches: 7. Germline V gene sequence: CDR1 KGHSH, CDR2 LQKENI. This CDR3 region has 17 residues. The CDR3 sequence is CASSPPLAESSYNEQFF. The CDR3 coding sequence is TGTGCCAGCTCACCCCCACTAGCGGAAAGCTCCTACAATGAGCAGTTCTTC.

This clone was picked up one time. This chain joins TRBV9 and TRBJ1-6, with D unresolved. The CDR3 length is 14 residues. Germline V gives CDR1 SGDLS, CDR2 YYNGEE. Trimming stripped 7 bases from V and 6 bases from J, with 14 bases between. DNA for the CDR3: TGTGCCAGCGGGAGGGAGGGAACTAATTCACCCCTCCACTTT. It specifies CASGREGTNSPLHF.

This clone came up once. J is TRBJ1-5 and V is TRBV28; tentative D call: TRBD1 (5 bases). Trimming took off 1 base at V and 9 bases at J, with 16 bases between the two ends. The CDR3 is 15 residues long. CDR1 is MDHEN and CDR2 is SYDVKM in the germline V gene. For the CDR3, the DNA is TGTGCCAGCAGTTTATTACGAACAGGCTTAGGGCCCCAGCATTTT. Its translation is CASSLLRTGLGPQHF. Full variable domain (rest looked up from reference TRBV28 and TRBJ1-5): DVKVTQSSRYLVKRTGEKVFLECVQDMDHENMFWYRQDPGLGLRLIYFSYDVKMKEKGDIPEGYSVSREKKERFSLILESASTNQTSMYLCASSLLRTGLGPQHFGDGTRLSIL.

The CDR3: CASSLSNTQYF. CDR3 nucleotide sequence: TGCGCCAGCAGCTTGTCAAATACGCAGTATTTT. The J gene is TRBJ2-3, the V gene TRBV5-1; D is unresolved. Germline loops: CDR1 SGHRS, CDR2 YFSETQ. Trimming took off 1 base at V and 7 bases at J, with 4 bases between the two ends. This CDR3 is 11 amino acids long.

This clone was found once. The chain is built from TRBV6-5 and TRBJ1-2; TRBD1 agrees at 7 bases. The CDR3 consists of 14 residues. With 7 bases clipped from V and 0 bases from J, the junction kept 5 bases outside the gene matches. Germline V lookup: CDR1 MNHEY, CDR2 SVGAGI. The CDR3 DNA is TGTGCCAGCAACAGACAGGGAGCTAACTATGGCTACACCTTC. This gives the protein CASNRQGANYGYTF.

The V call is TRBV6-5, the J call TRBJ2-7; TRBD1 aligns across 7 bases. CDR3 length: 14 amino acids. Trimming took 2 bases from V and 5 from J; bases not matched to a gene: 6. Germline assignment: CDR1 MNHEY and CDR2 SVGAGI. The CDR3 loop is CASSYVGQSNEQYF. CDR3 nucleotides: TGTGCCAGCAGTTACGTGGGACAGTCAAACGAGCAGTACTTC.

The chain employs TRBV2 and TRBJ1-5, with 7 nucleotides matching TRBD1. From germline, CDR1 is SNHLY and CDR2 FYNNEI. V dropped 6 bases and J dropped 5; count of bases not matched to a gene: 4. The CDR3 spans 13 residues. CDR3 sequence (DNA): TGTGCCAGCAGGGAGGGGGCCGATCAGCCCCAGCATTTT. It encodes CASREGADQPQHF.

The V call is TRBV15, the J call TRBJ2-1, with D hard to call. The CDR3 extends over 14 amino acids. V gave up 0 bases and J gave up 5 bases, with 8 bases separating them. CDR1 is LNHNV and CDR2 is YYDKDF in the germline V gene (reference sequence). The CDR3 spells CATSRDPQNNEQFF. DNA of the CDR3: TGTGCCACCAGCAGAGACCCACAAAACAATGAGCAGTTCTTC.